The next 31 T cell receptor beta chains were all read from a single sample in a study of T cells in Graves' hyperthyroidism and ophthalmopathy (dated by TCRdb to the late 2010s). The library was prepared using multiplex PCR. Sequencing was performed on an Illumina HiSeq 2000. TCR beta CDR3 regions were amplified from RNA transcripts. The first round of RT-PCR for the TCR CDR3 was performed with the HTBI primer set and the Qiagen OneStep RT-PCR kit. Using fastp trimming at Q25 and MiXCR clonotype assembly, TCRdb reanalyzed the public sequencing data and kept in-frame beta chains. Every entry covers one CDR3 protein and lists the most common genes and DNA from its rows. The sample table records 350,000 to 450,000 distinct CDR3 sequences; about 15% of these occur just once. The ten biggest clones cover approximately 11% of the sample. Sequences were obtained from blood. Receptors originate from a woman in her fifties or sixties with Graves' hyperthyroidism.

This chain links TRBV7-9 with TRBJ1-4, with 8 bases matching TRBD1. The CDR3 covers 15 residues. CDR1 and CDR2 (germline): SEHNR, FQNEAQ (reference sequence). With V trimmed by 1 base and J by 10 bases, 8 bases remained unmatched. CDR3 nucleotide sequence: TGTGCCAGCAGCTTAGAGGCCAGGGGGCGCGGAAAACTGTTTTTT. This sequence encodes CASSLEARGRGKLFF.

In this sample, this clonotype turned up many times. CDR3 residues: CASSQRDRDHEQYF. The DNA for the CDR3 is TGTGCCAGCAGCCAAAGGGACAGGGACCACGAGCAGTACTTC. The J gene is TRBJ2-7, the V gene TRBV3-1; the match to TRBD1 covers 9 bases. This CDR3 spans 14 amino acids. CDR1 is LGHDT and CDR2 is YNNKEL in the germline V gene (reference sequence). V gave up 2 bases and J gave up 5 bases; unmatched junction bases: 4.

For this clonotype: A much larger clone differs from this one at a single base, so this may be a read error. The V and J genes are TRBV18 and TRBJ1-2, with D hard to call. Trimming cost V 4 bases and J 2 bases, with 14 bases left between them. This CDR3 comprises 15 residues. Germline V gives CDR1 KGHSH, CDR2 LQKENI. The CDR3 here is CASSQRTWENYGYTF. The CDR3, as DNA: TGTGCCAGCTCACAACGGACGTGGGAGAACTATGGCTACACCTTC.

This clonotype was seen many times. The V call is TRBV30, the J call TRBJ2-3, with 7 nucleotides matching TRBD2. The CDR3 consists of 13 residues. CDR1 and CDR2 from the germline V gene are GTSNPN and SVGIG (reference sequence). V lost 0 bases and J lost 5; bases outside the gene matches: 2. The chain's CDR3 is CAWSVGGIDTQYF. CDR3 coding DNA: TGTGCCTGGAGTGTGGGAGGGATAGATACGCAGTATTTT.

This clonotype was observed a handful of times. V is TRBV14 and J is TRBJ2-7, with D perhaps matching TRBD2 (5 bases). The CDR3 length is 13 residues. Germline assignment: CDR1 SGHDN and CDR2 FVKESK. Deletions cut 0 bases from V and 7 bases from J, with 10 bases between. The CDR3 region has the DNA TGTGCCAGCAGCCAAGATAAGGGAGTGGAGCAGTACTTC. Protein product: CASSQDKGVEQYF.

The rearrangement joins TRBV28 to TRBJ2-1, with D possibly TRBD1 on 6 matching bases. Germline lookup yields CDR1 MDHEN and CDR2 SYDVKM. There are 13 residues in the CDR3. Trimming left V 8 bases short and J 3 bases short, with 11 bases between. The CDR3 reads CASGDIRYNEQFF. The CDR3 DNA reads TGTGCCAGCGGGGACATCCGCTACAATGAGCAGTTCTTC.

This clonotype was recorded at least ten times. The rearrangement uses TRBV4-1 and TRBJ2-3, with D perhaps matching TRBD2 (5 bases). Germline CDR1 is MGHRA and CDR2 is YSYEKL. V was pared by 0 bases and J by 1 base, with 11 bases between. The CDR3 runs to 16 residues. The CDR3 DNA sequence: TGCGCCAGCAGCCAAGAGCGGTGGGGAGGCACAGATACGCAGTATTTT. Amino acids: CASSQERWGGTDTQYF.

This clonotype was observed at least ten times. V gene TRBV27 combines with J gene TRBJ2-4; D tentatively fits TRBD1 or TRBD2 (6 bases each). The CDR3 is 13 amino acids. CDR1 is MNHEY, CDR2 SMNVEV, per germline (reference sequence). Trimming stripped 5 bases from V and 8 bases from J, with 13 bases between. The CDR3 loop is CASSPDRGDIQYF. CDR3 bases: TGTGCCAGCAGTCCCGATAGGGGGGACATTCAGTACTTC.

This clonotype was observed a few times. One end of the junction varies from germline; a read error may be responsible. The V gene is TRBV12-3 or TRBV12-4, the J gene TRBJ2-4, with D possibly TRBD1 on 6 matching bases. The CDR3 runs to 15 residues. The CDR3 region has the DNA TGTGCCGGCAGTCACCCGGGACAAGCCAAAAACATTCAGTACTTC. This encodes CAGSHPGQAKNIQYF.

The gene calls are TRBV2 and TRBJ2-1; D might be TRBD1 (6 bases). With 8 bases removed from V and 7 bases from J, the gap between germline ends came to 15 bases. The CDR3 is 13 amino acids. Germline V CDR1 and CDR2: SNHLY, FYNNEI. CDR3 amino acids: CASGMQGWNEQFF. The CDR3, as DNA: TGTGCCAGCGGAATGCAGGGGTGGAATGAGCAGTTCTTC. The complete variable domain, with remaining parts taken from reference TRBV2 and TRBJ2-1, reads EPEVTQTPSHQVTQMGQEVILRCVPISNHLYFYWYRQILGQKVEFLVSFYNNEISEKSEIFDDQFSVERPDGSNFTLKIRSTKLEDSAMYFCASGMQGWNEQFFGPGTRLTVL.

This clonotype was seen at least ten times. The gene calls are TRBV3-1 and TRBJ2-7; D remains unclear. The CDR3 consists of 14 residues. The V gene lost 1 base and the J gene lost 2 bases, with 9 bases spanning the gap. The V gene's germline CDR1 is LGHDT and CDR2 YNNKEL (reference sequence). The CDR3 spells CASSQVGGTYEQYF. CDR3 in DNA: TGTGCCAGCAGCCAAGTGGGCGGAACCTACGAGCAGTACTTC.

This clonotype was found many times. CDR3 bases: TGTGCCAGCAGTTTAGAACTAGCGGGTACAGATACGCAGTATTTT. This codes for CASSLELAGTDTQYF. The rearrangement links TRBV12-3 or TRBV12-4 to TRBJ2-3, with TRBD2 matching over 9 bases. J was trimmed by 3 bases and V by 1 base; bases with no gene match: 2. CDR3 length: 15 residues.

This clonotype came up many times. This chain uses TRBV2 with TRBJ1-5; a possible D gene is TRBD1 (5 bases). V was clipped by 5 bases and J by 4 bases, with 15 bases between them. This CDR3 is 15 amino acids long. From germline, CDR1 is SNHLY and CDR2 FYNNEI. This CDR3 is CASSYDPSGNQPQHF. As DNA, the CDR3 is TGTGCCAGCAGTTACGATCCATCAGGGAATCAGCCCCAGCATTTT.

This clonotype was observed many times. The V gene is TRBV2, the J gene TRBJ1-1, with 8 bases aligning to TRBD1. The ends lost 6 bases at V and 1 base at J; junction bases unmatched: 7. CDR3 length: 15 amino acids. Germline V gene sequence: CDR1 SNHLY, CDR2 FYNNEI. The CDR3 coding sequence is TGTGCCAGCAGCCCGGACAGGGCACGGAACACTGAAGCTTTCTTT. Amino acid sequence: CASSPDRARNTEAFF.

There are many counts of this clonotype. This chain joins TRBV2 and TRBJ2-1; 7 bases are a match to TRBD1. This CDR3 has 15 amino acids. V was pared by 6 bases and J by 5 bases, with 10 bases of the junction left unmatched. CDR1 is SNHLY and CDR2 is FYNNEI in the germline V gene. In nucleotides, the CDR3 is TGTGCCAGCAGCGCAGACAGGGTCTTCCACAATGAGCAGTTCTTC. Translation: CASSADRVFHNEQFF.

Details on this clonotype: A much larger clonotype is one base distant, so this may be a read error. This chain joins TRBV5-1 and TRBJ1-1; D is uncertain. CDR1 SGHRS and CDR2 YFSETQ come from the germline V gene. CDR3 length: 15 amino acids. Between the trimmed V and J ends, which lost 4 bases and 8 bases, there was a span of 21 bases. The CDR3: CASSLPGNEGVEAFF. CDR3 in DNA: TGCGCCAGCAGCCTCCCAGGCAATGAGGGCGTGGAAGCTTTCTTT.

Many counts were recorded for this clonotype. The chain has TRBV10-3 and TRBJ2-1, with a possible D match to TRBD2 (5 bases). The CDR3 totals 14 residues. Germline V gives CDR1 ENHRY, CDR2 SYGVKD. The V and J ends lost 0 bases and 7 bases respectively, with 10 bases between them. CDR3 in DNA: TGTGCCATCAGTGAGTCGGAGGCAGAGAATGAGCAGTTCTTC. It translates to CAISESEAENEQFF.

The table lists this clonotype with a few counts. J is TRBJ2-1 and V is TRBV27; 7 nucleotides agree with TRBD2. Unmatched junction bases numbered 7, after V lost 6 bases and J lost 2 bases. The CDR3 is 15 residues long. CDR1 is MNHEY, CDR2 SMNVEV, per germline (reference sequence). CDR3 bases: TGTGCCAGCAGGGTGCTAGCGGAAGCCTACAATGAGCAGTTCTTC. Amino acids: CASRVLAEAYNEQFF.

The chain employs TRBV7-9 and TRBJ2-2; 7 bases match TRBD2. Trimming cost V 3 bases and J 6 bases; bases outside gene matches: 1. The CDR3 spans 13 residues. CDR1 SEHNR and CDR2 FQNEAQ come from the germline V gene (reference sequence). The CDR3 spells CASSFRGAGELFF. The CDR3 DNA reads TGTGCCAGCAGCTTTCGGGGGGCCGGGGAGCTGTTTTTT.

In this sample, this clonotype turned up many times. The chain joins TRBV11-3 to TRBJ1-1, with TRBD1 matching over 7 bases. With 3 bases clipped from V and 1 base from J, the junction kept 8 bases outside the gene matches. The CDR3 covers 16 residues. Germline CDR1 is SGHNT and CDR2 is YENEEA. CDR3 sequence reads: CASSLRGDSPNTEAFF. The CDR3 DNA reads TGTGCCAGCAGCTTGAGGGGGGACAGCCCGAACACTGAAGCTTTCTTT.

This clonotype was recorded at least ten times. The J gene is TRBJ2-1, the V gene TRBV9, with 10 positions matching TRBD2. This CDR3 is built from 15 residues. Germline V gene sequence: CDR1 SGDLS, CDR2 YYNGEE. V lost 1 base, J lost 9 bases, and 7 bases stayed unmatched. The CDR3 DNA reads as TGTGCCAGCAGCGTATCCAGCGGGAGGGCCGGTGAGCAGTTCTTC. The encoded protein is CASSVSSGRAGEQFF.

This clonotype was seen more than once but under ten times. The CDR3 nucleotides read TGTGCCAGCAGTGAGGGTATGGGTCCTCCCGCTTACGAGCAGTACTTC. It codes for CASSEGMGPPAYEQYF. This rearrangement joins TRBV6-1 to TRBJ2-7; D gene unclear. The V and J ends lost 3 bases and 4 bases respectively, with 19 bases between them. CDR1 and CDR2 from the germline V gene are MNHNS and SASEGT. The CDR3 runs to 16 residues.

At least ten counts were recorded for this clonotype. This rearrangement joins TRBV7-2 to TRBJ2-7; 9 bases align to TRBD2. The ends lost 1 base at V and 2 bases at J; junction bases unmatched: 3. The germline V gene encodes CDR1 SGHTA and CDR2 FQGNSA. This CDR3 comprises 15 residues. The CDR3 DNA reads as TGTGCCAGCAGCTTAGAGGCGGGAGGGGCCTACGAGCAGTACTTC. Translated, it gives CASSLEAGGAYEQYF.

This clonotype was counted at least ten times. The J gene is TRBJ1-6, the V gene TRBV27, with a tentative D call TRBD1 (6 bases). The germline gives CDR1 MNHEY, CDR2 SMNVEV (reference sequence). The CDR3 has 15 residues. Trimming took 7 bases from V and 7 from J, leaving 17 bases between them. The CDR3 is CASTPFEGGNSPLHF. The CDR3 DNA reads as TGTGCCAGCACCCCCTTCGAGGGGGGGAATTCACCCCTCCACTTT.

This clonotype occurred many times. The CDR3 reads CASSPPNYGYTF. As DNA, the CDR3 is TGTGCCAGCTCACCACCGAACTATGGCTACACCTTC. This rearrangement joins TRBV18 to TRBJ1-2; D not resolved. The CDR3 covers 12 residues. Germline-derived CDR1 and CDR2 are KGHSH and LQKENI. The V and J ends lost 0 bases and 2 bases respectively, with 1 base between them.

This clonotype has a count of ten or more. This chain connects TRBV3-1 to TRBJ1-3, with D tentatively TRBD1 (5 bases). The V and J ends lost 7 bases and 0 bases respectively, with 16 bases between them. The CDR3 is 16 residues long. The germline V gene has CDR1 LGHDT and CDR2 YNNKEL (reference sequence). The CDR3 reads CASTLFGQGSGNTIYF. The CDR3 DNA follows: TGTGCCAGCACCCTTTTCGGGCAGGGCTCTGGAAACACCATATATTTT.

This clonotype was picked up many times. The gene calls are TRBV7-6 and TRBJ2-5, with TRBD2 matching 13 bases. The CDR3 spans 16 residues. In germline, CDR1 is SGHVS, CDR2 FNYEAQ. Germline trimming cut 5 bases from V and 4 bases from J; bases unmatched to any gene: 7. The CDR3 is CASSPWTSGSRETQYF. CDR3 DNA sequence: TGTGCCAGCAGCCCATGGACTAGCGGGAGTAGAGAGACCCAGTACTTC.

This clonotype showed up many times. This sequence joins TRBV5-1 and TRBJ2-3; 10 positions match TRBD1. This CDR3 comprises 15 residues. Germline V CDR1 and CDR2: SGHRS, YFSETQ. With V trimmed by 4 bases and J by 3 bases, 5 bases remained unmatched. The CDR3 loop reads CASSPRDRGTDTQYF. CDR3 nucleotides: TGCGCCAGCAGCCCAAGGGACAGGGGAACAGATACGCAGTATTTT.

At least ten counts were recorded for this clonotype. One junction end disagrees with the germline gene, perhaps due to a read error. The CDR3: CASSFGQGQETQYF. Written as DNA, the CDR3 is TGTGCCAGCAGCTTCGGGCAGGGGCAAGAGACCCAGTACTTC. V and J are TRBV5-1 and TRBJ2-5; D is perhaps TRBD1 (6 bases). Germline CDR1 is SGHRS and CDR2 is YFSETQ. The CDR3 runs to 14 residues.

This clonotype has ten or more counts. This chain links TRBV7-9 with TRBJ2-7; D is undetermined. Germline CDR1 SEHNR, CDR2 FQNEAQ (reference sequence). The CDR3 runs 13 residues. V was cut by 3 bases and J by 5 bases, with 11 bases left in between. The CDR3, as DNA: TGTGCCAGCAGCTTCCCCTTGGGTGACGAGCAGTACTTC. It encodes CASSFPLGDEQYF.

This clonotype came up a few times. This CDR3 is CSARHPSWGTDTQYF. CDR3 DNA: TGCAGTGCTAGGCATCCTAGTTGGGGGACAGATACGCAGTATTTT. The V call is TRBV20-1, the J call TRBJ2-3, with D perhaps TRBD1 or TRBD2 (5 bases each). V was cut by 3 bases and J by 3 bases, with 16 bases left in between. CDR3 length equals 15 residues. CDR1 and CDR2 (germline): DFQATT, SNEGSKA (reference sequence).